This T cell receptor beta chain was captured by sequencing in a study of T cells in Graves' hyperthyroidism and ophthalmopathy. Researchers amplified the TCR beta CDR3 regions from RNA transcripts. The primer set for the first-round RT-PCR of the TCR CDR3 was HTBI. TCRdb re-analysed the multiplex PCR reads in MiXCR, keeping a single row per CDR3 protein. The sample carries around 620,000 distinct CDR3 sequences, around 15% recorded once. CDR1 and CDR2 (germline): SGHDT, YYEEEE. V lost 3 bases to trimming and J lost 6 bases; unmatched junction nucleotides: 13. There are 17 residues in the CDR3. This clonotype was observed at least ten times. PBMCs were sourced from roughly 10 ml fresh peripheral blood.

The sample taken for sequencing was blood. The TCR originated in a woman in her twenties or thirties with Graves' hyperthyroidism. The chain has TRBV5-6 and TRBJ2-3; 10 bases match TRBD1. The CDR3 loop reads CASSWGPDRGLIDTQYF. The DNA for the CDR3 is TGTGCCAGCAGCTGGGGTCCCGACAGGGGGCTCATTGATACGCAGTATTTT.